This paragraph reports one T cell receptor beta chain. This entry is derived from a study of blood T cells in healthy people across ages. CDR3 length equals 13 residues. The germline V gene encodes CDR1 MDHEN and CDR2 SYDVKM. V was clipped by 5 bases and J by 9 bases, with 11 bases between them. The use of a sample-barcoded 5' primer and a J-beta primer mix characterized a second PCR of roughly 7 to 11 cycles. Each CDR3 protein gets one entry after TCRdb re-called the 5' RACE reads with MiXCR. The table has approximately 2,000,000 distinct CDR3 sequences, roughly two fifths seen once. The chain couples TRBV28 to TRBJ1-6; D is unresolved. Sequencing was carried out using blood. This sequence was found in a human donor in good health. The CDR3 loop is CASSPGGRSPLHF. The CDR3 DNA sequence: TGTGCCAGCAGTCCGGGAGGACGTTCACCCCTCCACTTT.